Listed here is a single TCR beta chain. The source of the sample is a study of shared clonotypes between healthy human individuals. How the authors handled the data: ImmunoSEQ output lacked quality scores and full-length reads, limiting matched filtering. Clones were sequenced by immunoSEQ multiplex PCR, and TCRdb holds only the in-frame ones, with some missing. V and J calls and clone size are given by that table; D and trimming were obtained from the DNA. The data contain around 450,000 clones, roughly 77% of them singletons. V lost 11 bases to trimming and J lost 5 bases; unmatched junction nucleotides: 8. The CDR3 runs to 14 residues. Germline lookup yields CDR1 MDHEN and CDR2 SYDVKM.

The chain couples TRBV28 to TRBJ1-6; 8 positions match TRBD1. Sequencing used PBMCs. This sequence was found in a woman aged 40 to 55 in good health. Some clones in this sample may be carry-over from other donors' samples. The CDR3 nucleotides read TGTGCCTACTCCAGGGGGCAGAATAATTCACCCCTCCACTTT. Translated: CAYSRGQNNSPLHF.